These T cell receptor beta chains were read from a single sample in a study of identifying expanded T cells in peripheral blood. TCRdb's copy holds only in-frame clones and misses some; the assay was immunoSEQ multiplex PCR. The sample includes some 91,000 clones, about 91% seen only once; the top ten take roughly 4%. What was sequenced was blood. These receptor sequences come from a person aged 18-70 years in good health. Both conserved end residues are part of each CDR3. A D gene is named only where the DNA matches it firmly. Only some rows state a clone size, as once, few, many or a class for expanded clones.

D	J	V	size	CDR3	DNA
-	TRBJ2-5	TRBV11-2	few	CASSAVSGATRTQYF	TGTGCCAGCAGCGCTGTGAGCGGCGCCACAAGGACCCAGTACTTC
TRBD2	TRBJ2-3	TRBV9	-	CASSVASGKDTQYF	TGTGCCAGCAGCGTAGCTAGCGGGAAAGATACGCAGTATTTT
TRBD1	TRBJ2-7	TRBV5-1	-	CASRTDGTETSEQYF	TGCGCCAGCAGAACAGACGGGACAGAGACCTCCGAGCAGTACTTC
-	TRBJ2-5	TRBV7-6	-	CASSLGGRIEAQYF	TGTGCCAGCAGCTTAGGGGGGAGGATAGAGGCCCAGTACTTC
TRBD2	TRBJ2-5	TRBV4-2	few	CASSHQTSGGGQETQYF	TGTGCCAGCAGCCACCAAACTAGCGGGGGAGGTCAAGAGACCCAGTACTTC
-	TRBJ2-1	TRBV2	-	CASSEKGNLYNEQFF	TGTGCCAGCAGTGAAAAAGGGAACCTTTACAATGAGCAGTTCTTC
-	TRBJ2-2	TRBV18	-	CASSRTPENTGELFF	TGTGCCAGCTCAAGGACTCCTGAAAACACCGGGGAGCTGTTTTTT
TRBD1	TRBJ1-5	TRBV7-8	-	CASSEGTGYSNQPQHF	TGTGCCAGCAGCGAAGGGACAGGGTATAGCAATCAGCCCCAGCATTTT
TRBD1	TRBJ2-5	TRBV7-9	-	CASSLMGQGGETQYF	TGTGCCAGCAGCTTAATGGGACAGGGCGGAGAGACCCAGTACTTC
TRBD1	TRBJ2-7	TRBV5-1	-	CASSLELVRGHYEQYF	TGCGCCAGCAGCTTGGAACTAGTAAGGGGGCACTACGAGCAGTACTTC
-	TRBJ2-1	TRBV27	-	CASGKGIGSYNEQFF	TGTGCCAGCGGGAAAGGTATCGGTTCCTACAATGAGCAGTTCTTC
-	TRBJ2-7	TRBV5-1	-	CASSLDPGVAWEQYF	TGCGCCAGCAGCTTGGATCCAGGGGTAGCATGGGAGCAGTACTTC
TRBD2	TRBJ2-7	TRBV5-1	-	CASSLMVVGAGGQPTPNYEQYF	TGCGCCAGCAGCTTAATGGTAGTCGGGGCGGGAGGACAACCAACCCCCAATTACGAGCAGTACTTC
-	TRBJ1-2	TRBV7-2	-	CASSPKGLAHGYTF	TGTGCCAGCAGCCCGAAGGGACTCGCCCATGGCTACACCTTC
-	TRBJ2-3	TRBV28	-	CASSLNRADTQYF	TGTGCCAGCAGTTTGAACAGGGCAGATACGCAGTATTTT